This paragraph covers one T cell receptor beta chain sequence. The CDR3 has 13 amino acids. V was shortened by 0 bases and J by 4 bases, with 7 bases between the two germline ends. Germline-derived CDR1 and CDR2 are SGHRS and YFSETQ. The data were obtained in a study of control samples from healthy donors and cancer patients. Sequenced by immunoSEQ multiplex PCR; TCRdb stores in-frame clones only, minus some. The table has about 160,000 clones, roughly 92% seen once. The sample consisted of blood. This clonotype was obtained from a woman aged 25 to 45 in good health. This chain uses TRBV5-1 with TRBJ1-1; no definite D call. In nucleotides, the CDR3 is TGCGCCAGCAGCTTGGGCTCGGTCACTGAAGCTTTCTTT. Amino acid sequence: CASSLGSVTEAFF.